The count of the clone carrying this T cell receptor (beta chain) is one. The antigen remains unidentified. The entry originates in a study of blood T cells in healthy people across ages. Findings and limits, study-wide: More naive CD4+ cells and higher diversity were found in long-lived than in aged donors.

It was with a sample-barcoded 5' primer and a J-beta primer mix that a second PCR of roughly 7 to 12 cycles was run. Via MiXCR, TCRdb re-called the 5' RACE reads, giving one row per CDR3 protein. This table has approximately 850,000 distinct CDR3 sequences, approximately 44% appearing once. This CDR3 is 14 amino acids long. V was shortened by 4 bases and J by 3 bases, with 14 bases between the two germline ends. Per the germline V gene, CDR1 is SGHDT and CDR2 is YYEEEE. The V and J genes are TRBV5-6 and TRBJ2-7; TRBD2 is a possible D gene (6 bases). The TCR sequence derives from a man aged 55 to 70 in good health. Sequences were obtained from blood. The chain's CDR3 is CASSPTRDFYEQYF. CDR3 DNA sequence: TGTGCCAGCAGCCCTACCCGGGACTTCTACGAGCAGTACTTC.